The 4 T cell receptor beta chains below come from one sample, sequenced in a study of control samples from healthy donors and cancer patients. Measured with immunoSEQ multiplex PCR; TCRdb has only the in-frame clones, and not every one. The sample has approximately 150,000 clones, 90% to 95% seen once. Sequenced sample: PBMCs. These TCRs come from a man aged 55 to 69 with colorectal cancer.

CDR3 bases: TGCAGTGCTACCCCCGGAGAAAAACTGTTTTTT. Translation: CSATPGEKLFF. This chain joins TRBV20-1 and TRBJ1-4; D is unresolved. Trimming cost V 4 bases and J 8 bases, with 8 bases left between them. The CDR3 is 11 residues long. CDR1 is DFQATT, CDR2 SNEGSKA, per germline (reference sequence).

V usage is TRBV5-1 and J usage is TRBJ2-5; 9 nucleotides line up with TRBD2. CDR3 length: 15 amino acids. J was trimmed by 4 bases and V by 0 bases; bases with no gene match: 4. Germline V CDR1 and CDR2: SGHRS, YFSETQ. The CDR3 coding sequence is TGCGCCAGCAGCTTGGTGGCGGGGGGGCTAGAGACCCAGTACTTC. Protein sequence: CASSLVAGGLETQYF.

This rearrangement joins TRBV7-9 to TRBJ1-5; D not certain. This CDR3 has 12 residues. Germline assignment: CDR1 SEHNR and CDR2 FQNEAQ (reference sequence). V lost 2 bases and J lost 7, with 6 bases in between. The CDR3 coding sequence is TGTGCCAGCAGCTTATACAGCCAGCCCCAGCATTTT. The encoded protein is CASSLYSQPQHF.

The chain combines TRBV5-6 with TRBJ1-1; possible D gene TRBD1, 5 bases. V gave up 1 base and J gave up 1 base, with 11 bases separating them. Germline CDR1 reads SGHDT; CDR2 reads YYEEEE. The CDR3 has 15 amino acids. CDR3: CASSLWGGANTEAFF. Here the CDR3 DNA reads TGTGCCAGCAGCTTGTGGGGTGGGGCGAACACTGAAGCTTTCTTT.